The 32 T cell receptor beta chains below come from one sample, sequenced in a study of OX40 agonist ivuxolimab in advanced cancers. Here immunoSEQ multiplex PCR was the method, and the copy in TCRdb shows in-frame clones only, minus some. Of roughly 71,000 clones listed, about 85% are singletons. The source was CD4+ or CD8+ T cells sorted from blood, collected in a trial of the OX40 agonist ivuxolimab. These receptors were taken from an adult with an advanced solid tumor such as melanoma, head and neck, liver or kidney cancer.

The chain joins TRBV4-1 to TRBJ1-4; possibly TRBD1 for D (5 bases). The V end lost 1 base, the J end lost 8 bases, and 8 bases lay between the germline ends. The germline CDR1 and CDR2 sequences are MGHRA and YSYEKL. The length of the CDR3 is 13 residues. CDR3 residues: CASSQGTSEKLFF. CDR3 coding DNA: TGCGCCAGCAGCCAAGGGACATCGGAAAAACTGTTTTTT.

This rearrangement joins TRBV7-2 to TRBJ2-3, with a tentative D call TRBD2 (5 bases). Germline CDR1 SGHTA, CDR2 FQGNSA. The CDR3 length is 15 residues. Trimming left V 3 bases short and J 0 bases short, with 10 bases between. The CDR3 spells CASSFERISTDTQYF. CDR3 bases: TGTGCCAGCAGCTTCGAGCGGATTAGCACAGATACGCAGTATTTT.

This chain connects TRBV5-1 to TRBJ1-4, with D possibly TRBD1 on 6 matching bases. Looked up from germline, CDR1 is SGHRS and CDR2 is YFSETQ. The CDR3 extends over 14 amino acids. Between the trimmed V and J ends, which lost 0 bases and 5 bases, there was a span of 8 bases. CDR3 residues: CASSLEGENEKLFF. Written as DNA, the CDR3 is TGCGCCAGCAGCTTGGAGGGGGAAAATGAAAAACTGTTTTTT.

The chain joins TRBV2 to TRBJ2-3; D call uncertain. This CDR3 spans 13 amino acids. Per the germline V gene, CDR1 is SNHLY and CDR2 is FYNNEI. V was shortened by 5 bases and J by 6 bases, with 12 bases between the two germline ends. CDR3 in DNA: TGTGCCAGCAGTTCGACTTTAAGCGATACGCAGTATTTT. Translating gives CASSSTLSDTQYF.

The rearrangement links TRBV2 to TRBJ1-2; perhaps TRBD1 as D (5 bases). The CDR3 totals 14 residues. V shed 0 bases and J shed 5 bases, with 10 bases lying between them. Germline V CDR1 and CDR2: SNHLY, FYNNEI. CDR3 residues: CASSEAGTGYGYTF. The CDR3 region has the DNA TGTGCCAGCAGTGAAGCGGGGACCGGATATGGCTACACCTTC. Full variable domain (remainder filled in from reference TRBV2 and TRBJ1-2): EPEVTQTPSHQVTQMGQEVILRCVPISNHLYFYWYRQILGQKVEFLVSFYNNEISEKSEIFDDQFSVERPDGSNFTLKIRSTKLEDSAMYFCASSEAGTGYGYTFGSGTRLTVV.

This rearrangement joins TRBV5-4 to TRBJ2-5; the D gene is possibly TRBD1 (6 bases). The J call is doubtful: the DNA matches TRBJ2-7 better. CDR1 and CDR2 from the germline V gene are SGHNT and YYREEE (reference sequence). The CDR3 runs 15 residues. CDR3 DNA: TGTGCCAGCTTTCAGGGCAGGACAGCTTCATACGAGCAGTACTTC. Encoded protein: CASFQGRTASYEQYF.

This chain joins TRBV11-2 and TRBJ2-3; no definite D call. From germline, CDR1 is SGHAT and CDR2 FQNNGV. The CDR3 has 15 residues. The ends were cut back, 5 bases at V and 6 bases at J, with 18 bases in the middle. Here the CDR3 reads CASSPKGSSSDTQYF. The CDR3 region has the DNA TGTGCCAGCAGCCCAAAGGGCTCGTCATCGGATACGCAGTATTTT.

This clone was detected once. The chain carries TRBV11-2 and TRBJ1-1; 10 bases are shared with TRBD1. This CDR3 has 14 amino acids. Unmatched junction bases numbered 5, after V lost 4 bases and J lost 6 bases. Germline V CDR1 and CDR2: SGHAT, FQNNGV. The CDR3: CASSSRGQGPEAFF. The CDR3 coding sequence is TGTGCCAGCAGCTCTAGGGGACAGGGGCCTGAAGCTTTCTTT.

J is TRBJ2-5 and V is TRBV7-9, with D possibly being TRBD2 (5 bases). The CDR3 contains 12 residues. CDR1 SEHNR and CDR2 FQNEAQ come from the germline V gene (reference sequence). V was clipped by 9 bases and J by 5 bases, with 13 bases between them. The CDR3 loop is CASSEGTETQYF. DNA for the CDR3: TGTGCCAGTAGTGAGGGAACGGAGACCCAGTACTTC.

This clone was seen only once. The chain is built from TRBV5-1 and TRBJ2-2; D not certain. The CDR3 consists of 15 residues. V was cut by 0 bases and J by 2 bases, with 8 bases left in between. Germline V CDR1 and CDR2: SGHRS, YFSETQ. CDR3 bases: TGCGCCAGCAGCTTGGCCGGAGACAACACCGGGGAGCTGTTTTTT. It specifies CASSLAGDNTGELFF.

The rearrangement joins TRBV11-3 to TRBJ1-4; D uncertain. Trimming removed 1 base at V and 8 bases at J, with 8 bases between. Per germline, CDR1 SGHNT and CDR2 YENEEA. The CDR3 consists of 13 residues. The DNA for the CDR3 is TGTGCCAGCAGCTTAGGCGCGGTCGAAAAACTGTTTTTT. Its translation: CASSLGAVEKLFF.

In this sample, this clone turned up once. This chain links TRBV28 with TRBJ2-3, with TRBD1 matching over 9 bases. V gave up 3 bases and J gave up 3 bases; unmatched junction bases: 7. Germline V gene data show CDR1 as MDHEN and CDR2 as SYDVKM. This CDR3 region has 16 residues. The CDR3: CASSFVGQGLTDTQYF. CDR3 coding DNA: TGTGCCAGCAGTTTCGTGGGACAGGGTTTAACAGATACGCAGTATTTT.

The chain employs TRBV25-1 and TRBJ2-7; no definite D call. V lost 7 bases and J 7 bases, leaving 17 bases between the germline ends. The CDR3 is made up of 13 amino acids. CDR1 is MGHDK, CDR2 SYGVNS, per germline. The CDR3 DNA follows: TGTGCCAGCAAGCCTGACGGTCAAAAGGAGCAGTACTTC. The encoded protein is CASKPDGQKEQYF.

This chain uses TRBV11-2 with TRBJ2-3, with D possibly matching TRBD1 (6 bases). The CDR3 extends over 15 amino acids. The V gene's germline CDR1 is SGHAT and CDR2 FQNNGV. V shed 4 bases and J shed 2 bases, with 13 bases lying between them. CDR3 in amino acids: CASSSHGQYTDTQYF. DNA for the CDR3: TGTGCCAGCAGCTCCCATGGACAGTACACAGATACGCAGTATTTT.

V is TRBV14 and J is TRBJ2-5; tentative D call: TRBD2 (6 bases). The CDR3 runs 15 residues. CDR1 and CDR2 (germline): SGHDN, FVKESK. V gave up 4 bases and J gave up 8 bases, with 20 bases separating them. The CDR3 region is CASSPLRSGVETQYF. In nucleotides, the CDR3 is TGTGCCAGCAGCCCCCTCAGGTCGGGGGTTGAAACCCAGTACTTC.

Written as DNA, the CDR3 is TGTGCCAGCAGCTTGACGCTGTATAGGGGCGAGCAGTACTTC. It is translated as CASSLTLYRGEQYF. The V call is TRBV5-4, the J call TRBJ2-7, with D perhaps matching TRBD1 (5 bases). Germline V lookup: CDR1 SGHNT, CDR2 YYREEE (reference sequence). Trimming pared 1 base from V and 6 bases from J, leaving 14 bases between. The CDR3 has 14 residues.

The rearrangement links TRBV7-9 to TRBJ1-4; no firm D call. V dropped 6 bases and J dropped 5 bases, with 19 bases sitting between them. CDR1 and CDR2 from the germline V gene are SEHNR and FQNEAQ (reference sequence). The CDR3 sequence is 16 residues long. This chain's CDR3 is CASSIDGPLGNEKLFF. In DNA form, the CDR3 reads TGTGCCAGCAGTATCGACGGGCCCCTCGGGAATGAAAAACTGTTTTTT.

The V call is TRBV27, the J call TRBJ1-1; TRBD1 is a possible D gene (5 bases). V was pared by 4 bases and J by 10 bases, with 16 bases between. Germline CDR1 and CDR2: MNHEY and SMNVEV (reference sequence). This CDR3 is built from 13 residues. CDR3 in amino acids: CASSSRVLGPAFF. The CDR3 DNA is TGTGCCAGCAGTTCCAGGGTCCTCGGTCCAGCTTTCTTT.

This sequence joins TRBV6-5 and TRBJ1-3, with TRBD1 identical over 7 bases. Germline CDR1 MNHEY, CDR2 SVGAGI. Trimming took 2 bases from V and 7 from J; bases not matched to a gene: 8. There are 15 residues in the CDR3. CDR3 bases: TGTGCCAGCAGTTACGCGACAGGGACCGGGAACACCATATATTTT. Protein: CASSYATGTGNTIYF.

V and J are TRBV7-2 and TRBJ1-2, with 9 bases matching TRBD1. CDR3 length equals 14 residues. After removal of 5 bases from V and 3 bases from J, the junction contained 4 bases not matched to a gene. Germline V CDR1 and CDR2: SGHTA, FQGNSA. CDR3 sequence: CASSPTGGDYGYTF. The CDR3 coding sequence is TGTGCCAGCAGCCCGACAGGGGGTGACTATGGCTACACCTTC.

This clone has just one count. The gene calls are TRBV5-6 and TRBJ2-3; D gene ambiguous. This CDR3 is built from 11 residues. Germline assignment: CDR1 SGHDT and CDR2 YYEEEE. Trimming took 0 bases from V and 6 from J, leaving 2 bases between them. As DNA, the CDR3 is TGTGCCAGCAGCTTGGTGGATACGCAGTATTTT. Translating it yields CASSLVDTQYF.

The chain has TRBV2 and TRBJ1-6; D possibly corresponds to TRBD1 (5 bases). Germline values: CDR1 SNHLY, CDR2 FYNNEI. Trimming shortened V by 8 bases and J by 7 bases, and 15 bases separated the two germline ends. The CDR3 spans 14 residues. The CDR3: CASQLGGQNSPLHF. In DNA, the CDR3 is TGTGCCAGCCAGTTGGGGGGTCAGAATTCACCCCTCCACTTT.

The chain recombines TRBV7-9 with TRBJ1-1; D may be TRBD1 (6 bases). The germline gives CDR1 SEHNR, CDR2 FQNEAQ (reference sequence). Trimming removed 3 bases from V and 8 bases from J, with 16 bases in between. CDR3 length equals 14 residues. CDR3: CASSLVSGGQEAFF. As DNA, the CDR3 is TGTGCCAGCAGCTTGGTTTCGGGGGGCCAAGAAGCTTTCTTT.

This chain connects TRBV7-2 to TRBJ2-7, with TRBD2 matching 7 bases. CDR3 length: 16 amino acids. Germline CDR1 reads SGHTA; CDR2 reads FQGNSA. The trim removed 4 bases at V and 1 base at J, leaving 10 bases unmatched. CDR3: CASSSLVGGGSYEQYF. Here the CDR3 DNA reads TGTGCCAGCAGCTCACTAGTTGGGGGAGGGTCCTACGAGCAGTACTTC.

This clone has a single count. The rearrangement joins TRBV5-5 to TRBJ2-2; TRBD1 aligns across 10 bases. Germline values: CDR1 SGHKS, CDR2 YYEKEE (reference sequence). V trimming: 5 bases; J trimming: 0 bases; junction bases outside the gene matches: 4. The CDR3 is made up of 16 amino acids. CDR3 nucleotides: TGTGCCAGCAGAACGACAGGGGGCGCGAACACCGGGGAGCTGTTTTTT. Translated, it gives CASRTTGGANTGELFF.

V is TRBV29-1 and J is TRBJ2-5; D ambiguous. CDR3 length: 12 amino acids. Germline lookup yields CDR1 SQVTM and CDR2 ANQGSEA. Deletions cut 4 bases from V and 4 bases from J, with 10 bases between. The CDR3 DNA reads TGCAGCGTTGGCGGAAAGGGAGAGACCCAGTACTTC. Its protein is CSVGGKGETQYF.

This clone was counted only a few times. The rearrangement uses TRBV4-3 and TRBJ1-6; D unclear. Per germline, CDR1 LGHNA and CDR2 YSLEER. V lost 0 bases to trimming and J lost 6 bases, with 9 bases between them. The CDR3 is 15 amino acids. This chain's CDR3 is CASSQDREANSPLHF. In DNA, the CDR3 is TGCGCCAGCAGCCAAGATCGAGAGGCTAATTCACCCCTCCACTTT.

This chain uses TRBV2 with TRBJ2-3, with 11 bases matching TRBD1. V shed 6 bases and J 4 bases; nucleotides not matched to a gene: 6. The CDR3 extends over 15 amino acids. The germline CDR1 and CDR2 sequences are SNHLY and FYNNEI. CDR3 sequence (DNA): TGTGCCAGCAGGGGACAGGGGGGAGGGGCAGATACGCAGTATTTT. It specifies CASRGQGGGADTQYF.

The gene calls are TRBV30 and TRBJ1-3; no definite D call. The V gene's germline CDR1 is GTSNPN and CDR2 SVGIG (reference sequence). Trimming pared 4 bases from V and 0 bases from J, leaving 13 bases between. The length of the CDR3 is 15 residues. The CDR3 reads CAWKRHETSGNTIYF. CDR3 bases: TGTGCCTGGAAGCGGCATGAGACCTCTGGAAACACCATATATTTT.

V is TRBV12-2 and J is TRBJ2-1; the table's D call, TRBD2, has no DNA check behind it. TRBV12-2 is a recognized pseudogene. This CDR3 has 16 amino acids. The CDR3 DNA follows: TGTGCAAGTCGCTTAGTGCCCGGGAGCCCCTACAATGAGCAGTTCTTC. The encoded protein is CASRLVPGSPYNEQFF.

The J gene is TRBJ2-7, the V gene TRBV13, with D possibly being TRBD1 or TRBD2 (6 bases each). Germline assignment: CDR1 PRHDT and CDR2 FYEKMQ (reference sequence). This CDR3 has 13 residues. Trimming took off 10 bases at V and 4 bases at J, with 17 bases between the two ends. CDR3 sequence reads: CATRRGLSYEQYF. CDR3 in DNA: TGTGCCACTCGCCGGGGGCTGTCATACGAGCAGTACTTC.

The rearrangement uses TRBV28 and TRBJ2-5; 8 bases agree with TRBD2. V shed 4 bases, J shed 5 bases, and the junction held 9 bases outside the gene matches. This CDR3 has 15 residues. The V gene's germline CDR1 is MDHEN and CDR2 SYDVKM. CDR3 nucleotide sequence: TGTGCCAGCAGTTCAGACGGGAGGGATCGGGAGACCCAGTACTTC. Amino acid sequence: CASSSDGRDRETQYF. The variable domain in full, with the rest retrieved from reference TRBV28 and TRBJ2-5, is DVKVTQSSRYLVKRTGEKVFLECVQDMDHENMFWYRQDPGLGLRLIYFSYDVKMKEKGDIPEGYSVSREKKERFSLILESASTNQTSMYLCASSSDGRDRETQYFGPGTRLLVL.